This T cell receptor beta chain was recorded in a study of blood T cell repertoires in COVID-19. About the study: Researchers got acute and convalescent COVID-19 samples from the United States, Italy and Spain.

In the authors' workflow: Reference gene primer amplification in the assay estimated nucleated cell counts. Libraries were prepared by immunoSEQ multiplex PCR; TCRdb keeps only in-frame clonotypes and omits some of them. The DNA gave D and trimming, while V, J and clone size come from that table. The sample contains 50,000 to 60,000 clones, about 83% of which appear only once. V was clipped by 5 bases and J by 3 bases; unmatched bases: 2. From germline, CDR1 is SGHTA and CDR2 FQGNSA. This CDR3 spans 15 amino acids. The chain combines TRBV7-2 with TRBJ2-3; TRBD2 matches 13 bases. The sequence was obtained from a man in his forties or fifties with acute or convalescent COVID-19. Sequences were obtained from peripheral blood. CDR3 sequence reads: CASSGTSGTTDTQYF. The CDR3 nucleotides read TGTGCCAGCAGCGGGACTAGCGGGACTACAGATACGCAGTATTTT.